The next 5 T cell receptor beta chains were all read from a single sample in a study of blood T cell repertoires in COVID-19. Clones were read by immunoSEQ multiplex PCR, and TCRdb kept only the in-frame ones, dropping some. The sample consists of hundreds of thousands of clones, 80% to 90% of them appearing once. The specimen sequenced was peripheral blood. These receptor sequences come from a man aged 18 to 35 with COVID-19, enrolled during active disease.

The chain couples TRBV5-5 to TRBJ2-7; 10 bases are shared with TRBD1. The CDR3 totals 15 residues. Trimming took 3 bases from V and 6 from J; bases not matched to a gene: 9. Germline CDR1 is SGHKS and CDR2 is YYEKEE (reference sequence). The CDR3, as DNA: TGTGCCAGCAGCTCGTCCGGGACAGGGGCGTCCGAGCAGTACTTC. Translating it yields CASSSSGTGASEQYF.

The rearrangement links TRBV11-2 to TRBJ2-3; tentative D call: TRBD2 (5 bases). Trimming stripped 5 bases from V and 3 bases from J, with 18 bases between. CDR3 length equals 16 residues. The germline gives CDR1 SGHAT, CDR2 FQNNGV. CDR3 nucleotide sequence: TGTGCCAGCAGCCCCTACGAGGGTACTATTACAGATACGCAGTATTTT. Protein: CASSPYEGTITDTQYF.

V gene TRBV7-9 combines with J gene TRBJ1-2; 7 positions match TRBD1. Germline CDR1 is SEHNR and CDR2 is FQNEAQ (reference sequence). The CDR3 spans 13 residues. Germline trimming cut 1 base from V and 8 bases from J; bases unmatched to any gene: 4. Here the CDR3 reads CASSLVGTDGYTF. The CDR3 region has the DNA TGTGCCAGCAGCTTAGTAGGGACAGACGGCTACACCTTC.

The J gene is TRBJ2-7, the V gene TRBV18, with D possibly TRBD2 on 6 matching bases. Trimming stripped 5 bases from V and 2 bases from J, with 16 bases between. The CDR3 contains 15 residues. CDR1 is KGHSH, CDR2 LQKENI, per germline. The CDR3: CASSSTGTGPYEQYF. CDR3 in DNA: TGTGCCAGCTCATCGACCGGGACTGGCCCCTACGAGCAGTACTTC. The entire variable domain, with the rest obtained from reference TRBV18 and TRBJ2-7, is as follows: NAGVMQNPRHLVRRRGQEARLRCSPMKGHSHVYWYRQLPEEGLKFMVYLQKENIIDESGMPKERFSAEFPKEGPSILRIQQVVRGDSAAYFCASSSTGTGPYEQYFGPGTRLTVT.

The chain combines TRBV5-1 with TRBJ2-6; D is possibly TRBD2 (5 bases). V lost 5 bases and J lost 5, with 14 bases in between. The CDR3 has 15 residues. Germline V gene lookup returns CDR1 SGHRS and CDR2 YFSETQ. This chain's CDR3 is CASSPAALRANVLTF. The CDR3 DNA follows: TGCGCCAGCAGTCCAGCGGCCCTTCGGGCCAACGTCCTGACTTTC.